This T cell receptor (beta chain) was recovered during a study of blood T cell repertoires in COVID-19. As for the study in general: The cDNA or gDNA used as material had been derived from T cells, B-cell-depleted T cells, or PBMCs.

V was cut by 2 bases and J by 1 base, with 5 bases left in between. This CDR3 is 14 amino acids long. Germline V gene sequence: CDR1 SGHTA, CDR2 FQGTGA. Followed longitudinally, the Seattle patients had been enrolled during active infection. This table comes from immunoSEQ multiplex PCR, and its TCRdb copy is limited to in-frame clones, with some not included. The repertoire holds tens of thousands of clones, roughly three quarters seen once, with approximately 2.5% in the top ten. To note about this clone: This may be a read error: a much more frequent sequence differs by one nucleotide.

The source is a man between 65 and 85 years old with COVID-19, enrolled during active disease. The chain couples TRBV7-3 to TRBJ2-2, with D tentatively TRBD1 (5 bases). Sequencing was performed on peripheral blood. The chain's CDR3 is CASSLDRNTGELFF. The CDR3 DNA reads TGTGCCAGCAGCTTAGACAGGAACACCGGGGAGCTGTTTTTT.